The 5 T cell receptor beta chains below were found in one sample sequenced in a study of T cell repertoires in cytomegalovirus infection. TCRdb used MiXCR to reprocess the reads, holding one entry per CDR3 protein. The profile shows approximately 120,000 distinct CDR3 sequences, about 32% of them singletons. Their antigens are not known. The sequenced sample was CD8+ T cells from cultured PBMCs, obtained from culture after CMV antigen stimulation. The receptors were gathered from a human donor in good health (CMV status not recorded). Some clones in this sample may be carry-over from other donors' samples.

There are a few counts of this clonotype. J is TRBJ2-1 and V is TRBV11-3, with D possibly matching TRBD2 (5 bases). V was shortened by 0 bases and J by 5 bases, with 17 bases between the two germline ends. CDR3 length equals 17 residues. Germline CDR1 is SGHNT and CDR2 is YENEEA. Here the CDR3 reads CASSLDRASRGHNEQFF. The CDR3, as DNA: TGTGCCAGCAGCTTAGATAGGGCATCTCGAGGGCACAATGAGCAGTTCTTC. Looking up the rest from reference TRBV11-3 and TRBJ2-1 gives the full variable domain: EAGVVQSPRYKIIEKKQPVAFWCNPISGHNTLYWYLQNLGQGPELLIRYENEEAVDDSQLPKDRFSAERLKGVDSTLKIQPAELGDSAVYLCASSLDRASRGHNEQFFGPGTRLTVL.

In this sample, this clonotype turned up many times. The rearrangement uses TRBV5-6 and TRBJ1-5, with a tentative D call TRBD1 (6 bases). The germline gives CDR1 SGHDT, CDR2 YYEEEE. CDR3 size: 16 residues. Trimming pared 4 bases from V and 2 bases from J, leaving 16 bases between. The CDR3 nucleotides are TGTGCCAGCAGCAATGGGGGGGGGCTGGGCAATCAGCCCCAGCATTTT. Its translation is CASSNGGGLGNQPQHF.

The chain employs TRBV7-6 and TRBJ2-1, with D maybe TRBD2 (5 bases). V lost 2 bases and J 7 bases, leaving 12 bases between the germline ends. Looked up from germline, CDR1 is SGHVS and CDR2 is FNYEAQ. This CDR3 has 14 residues. CDR3 sequence: CASSLPGFVNEQFF. CDR3 nucleotides: TGTGCCAGCAGCTTACCGGGGTTTGTTAATGAGCAGTTCTTC.

The chain's CDR3 is CASSTLSEQFF. The CDR3 nucleotides are TGTGCCAGCAGTACGCTAAGCGAGCAGTTCTTC. This chain links TRBV27 with TRBJ2-1; no firm D call. Trimming removed 5 bases at V and 10 bases at J, with 9 bases between. Germline CDR1 reads MNHEY; CDR2 reads SMNVEV (reference sequence). There are 11 residues in the CDR3.

The genes are TRBV6-5 and TRBJ2-1; D is uncertain. The CDR3 is made up of 18 amino acids. In germline, CDR1 is MNHEY, CDR2 SVGAGI. The V gene lost 0 bases and the J gene lost 6 bases, with 21 bases spanning the gap. The CDR3 region has the DNA TGTGCCAGCAGTTACTCGACCCTCCCGTTACTGACGTCCAATGAGCAGTTCTTC. Amino acids: CASSYSTLPLLTSNEQFF.